This T cell receptor beta chain was sequenced for a study of blood T cell repertoires in COVID-19. Study information: Specimens from acute and convalescent COVID-19 originated in the United States, Italy and Spain. In each case, the material was cDNA or gDNA derived from T cells, B-cell-depleted T cells, or PBMCs.

Original methodology: Estimation of nucleated cell counts was performed using reference gene primer amplification. Some clones are missing from TCRdb's copy, which holds only in-frame ones; the method was immunoSEQ multiplex PCR. That table is the source of V, J and clone size, and D and trimming were worked out from the DNA. Among a few hundred thousand clones, around 84% were seen once, and the ten largest hold about 7.1%. For this clone: Other nucleotide sequences from this sample produce the same CDR3.

With V trimmed by 6 bases and J by 2 bases, 2 bases remained unmatched. Germline CDR1 and CDR2: MNHEY and SMNVEV (reference sequence). This CDR3 region has 14 residues. This clonotype was obtained from a woman in her 70s with active or convalescent COVID-19. The sample was peripheral blood. The V and J genes are TRBV27 and TRBJ1-2, with 11 nucleotides matching TRBD1. For the CDR3, the DNA is TGTGCCAGCAGAAGGACAGGGGGCAACTATGGCTACACCTTC. Its translation: CASRRTGGNYGYTF.